The 30 T cell receptor beta chains presented below share a single source sample, sequenced in a study of radiation and T cells in renal cell carcinoma. Sequenced by immunoSEQ multiplex PCR; TCRdb stores in-frame clones only, minus some. Among about 88,000 clones listed, 75% to 90% were seen once. This sample's time point: baseline pretreatment blood. Treatment of the sample: 15 Gy SBRT to primary tumor, nephrectomy 4 weeks later. The sequenced sample was blood, obtained from a patient whose treatment included radiotherapy and nephrectomy. The receptors shown here come from a man aged 45 to 65 with renal cell carcinoma.

The CDR3 DNA reads TGTGCCAGCAGCTTAGGTCTCGGTGGCTACACCTTC. Its protein is CASSLGLGGYTF. This rearrangement joins TRBV11-2 to TRBJ1-2, with D unclear. CDR1 is SGHAT and CDR2 is FQNNGV in the germline V gene. With 1 base removed from V and 7 bases from J, the gap between germline ends came to 7 bases. The CDR3 runs 12 residues.

The CDR3 protein is CASSTTTGEHGYTF. CDR3 in DNA: TGTGCCAGCAGTACCACAACAGGGGAGCATGGCTACACCTTC. V usage is TRBV27 and J usage is TRBJ1-2, with 7 bases fitting TRBD1. This CDR3 comprises 14 residues. The germline gives CDR1 MNHEY, CDR2 SMNVEV (reference sequence). The V gene end was trimmed by 5 bases and the J gene end by 6 bases; junction bases not matched to a gene: 9.

This clone was seen a single time. This chain joins TRBV27 and TRBJ2-7, with no clear D. V was cut by 2 bases and J by 6 bases, with 17 bases left in between. Germline V lookup: CDR1 MNHEY, CDR2 SMNVEV (reference sequence). CDR3 size: 15 residues. The CDR3 reads CASSLGSPGSGEQYF. CDR3 nucleotide sequence: TGTGCCAGCAGTTTAGGATCTCCGGGCTCGGGCGAGCAGTACTTC.

CDR3 protein: CASSPGQTSYEQYF. For the CDR3, the DNA is TGTGCCAGCAGCCCCGGACAGACCTCCTACGAGCAGTACTTC. The chain has TRBV5-5 and TRBJ2-7, with D maybe TRBD1 (6 bases). The V end was cut by 4 bases, the J end by 0 bases, with 11 bases between. This CDR3 is 14 amino acids long. Germline CDR1 reads SGHKS; CDR2 reads YYEKEE (reference sequence).

This clone came up once. The chain employs TRBV5-1 and TRBJ2-1, with TRBD2 as a possible D gene (5 bases). V was clipped by 7 bases and J by 5 bases, with 19 bases between them. This CDR3 comprises 15 residues. Germline V CDR1 and CDR2: SGHRS, YFSETQ. CDR3 DNA: TGCGCCAGCGCCCCTTTGGCTAGCTCTAACAATGAGCAGTTCTTC. It specifies CASAPLASSNNEQFF.

J is TRBJ1-1 and V is TRBV6-5, with TRBD1 as a possible D gene (6 bases). The V and J ends lost 0 bases and 4 bases respectively, with 9 bases between them. This CDR3 contains 14 residues. The germline V gene has CDR1 MNHEY and CDR2 SVGAGI. The CDR3 sequence is CASSYSGQITEAFF. CDR3 coding DNA: TGTGCCAGCAGTTACTCGGGACAAATCACTGAAGCTTTCTTT.

V and J are TRBV5-1 and TRBJ2-1; TRBD2 matches 10 bases. Germline values: CDR1 SGHRS, CDR2 YFSETQ. CDR3 size: 15 residues. V was pared by 6 bases and J by 2 bases, with 5 bases of the junction left unmatched. The CDR3 protein is CASTESGGAYNEQFF. CDR3 nucleotide sequence: TGCGCCAGCACGGAGAGCGGGGGGGCCTACAATGAGCAGTTCTTC.

The chain joins TRBV12-5 to TRBJ1-5; D unresolved. The CDR3 consists of 15 residues. In germline, CDR1 is LGHNT, CDR2 FRNRAP. Trimming shortened V by 7 bases and J by 0 bases, and 13 bases separated the two germline ends. The CDR3 DNA sequence: TGTGCTAGTGCCACGGGTGACTATAGCAATCAGCCCCAGCATTTT. Amino acid sequence: CASATGDYSNQPQHF. Looking up the rest from reference TRBV12-5 and TRBJ1-5 gives the full variable domain: DARVTQTPRHKVTEMGQEVTMRCQPILGHNTVFWYRQTMMQGLELLAYFRNRAPLDDSGMPKDRFSAEMPDATLATLKIQPSEPRDSAVYFCASATGDYSNQPQHFGDGTRLSIL.

J is TRBJ2-2 and V is TRBV6-4, with D perhaps matching TRBD2 (6 bases). The CDR3 is 15 residues long. CDR1 and CDR2 from the germline V gene are MRHNA and SNTAGT. V lost 7 bases and J lost 1, with 13 bases in between. The CDR3: CASTEGGENTGELFF. The DNA of the CDR3 is TGTGCCAGCACCGAAGGAGGGGAGAACACCGGGGAGCTGTTTTTT.

The V and J genes are TRBV19 and TRBJ1-3; D not certain. Trimming stripped 6 bases from V and 4 bases from J, with 7 bases between. The CDR3 is 12 residues long. Per germline, CDR1 LNHDA and CDR2 SQIVND (reference sequence). The CDR3 region has the DNA TGTGCCAGTAGCCCAACGGGAAACACCATATATTTT. This gives the protein CASSPTGNTIYF. The variable domain in full, completed from reference TRBV19 and TRBJ1-3, reads DGGITQSPKYLFRKEGQNVTLSCEQNLNHDAMYWYRQDPGQGLRLIYYSQIVNDFQKGDIAEGYSVSREKKESFPLTVTSAQKNPTAFYLCASSPTGNTIYFGEGSWLTVV.

CDR3 bases: TGTGCCAGCAGCTCCGGGACTAACAATGAGCAGTTCTTC. Translating gives CASSSGTNNEQFF. The V gene is TRBV7-9, the J gene TRBJ2-1; TRBD2 matches at 7 bases. CDR1 and CDR2 (germline): SEHNR, FQNEAQ (reference sequence). This CDR3 spans 13 amino acids. The trim removed 4 bases at V and 5 bases at J, leaving 2 bases unmatched.

The chain links TRBV6-6 to TRBJ1-1, with D maybe TRBD1 (5 bases). The ends were cut back, 5 bases at V and 8 bases at J, with 18 bases in the middle. The germline CDR1 and CDR2 sequences are MNHNY and SVGAGI (reference sequence). The CDR3 runs to 14 residues. CDR3 coding DNA: TGTGCCAGCAGTAAAGAAACCGGGACGGTCGAAGCTTTCTTT. Protein product: CASSKETGTVEAFF.

The V call is TRBV29-1, the J call TRBJ2-7; D may correspond to TRBD1 or TRBD2 (6 bases each). V was pared by 6 bases and J by 7 bases, with 13 bases between. Germline lookup yields CDR1 SQVTM and CDR2 ANQGSEA. This CDR3 contains 11 residues. CDR3 sequence reads: CSVWRGWEQYF. Here the CDR3 DNA reads TGCAGCGTATGGAGGGGGTGGGAGCAGTACTTC.

The rearrangement uses TRBV7-2 and TRBJ2-2; 7 bases fit TRBD1. Germline V gives CDR1 SGHTA, CDR2 FQGNSA. The CDR3 length is 15 residues. The V segment lost 5 bases and the J segment 7 bases; nucleotides outside the gene matches: 10. The CDR3 region is CASSLWTGSGGELFF. The CDR3 DNA is TGTGCCAGCAGCCTCTGGACAGGATCGGGCGGGGAGCTGTTTTTT.

This rearrangement joins TRBV7-9 to TRBJ2-7; 11 nucleotides match TRBD1. The germline V gene encodes CDR1 SEHNR and CDR2 FQNEAQ (reference sequence). There are 16 residues in the CDR3. V lost 6 bases to trimming and J lost 6 bases; unmatched junction nucleotides: 13. The CDR3 here is CASREWTGGDLGEQYF. The CDR3 region has the DNA TGTGCCAGCAGGGAATGGACAGGGGGCGACCTCGGCGAGCAGTACTTC.

This chain connects TRBV5-1 to TRBJ1-2; D not resolved. The CDR3 extends over 14 amino acids. Germline loops: CDR1 SGHRS, CDR2 YFSETQ. Trimming cost V 4 bases and J 0 bases, with 10 bases left between them. The CDR3 DNA reads TGCGCCAGCAGCCGGGAGGGTACTAACTATGGCTACACCTTC. The encoded protein is CASSREGTNYGYTF.

V is TRBV5-1 and J is TRBJ2-7, with 7 bases aligning to TRBD2. With V trimmed by 0 bases and J by 3 bases, 6 bases remained unmatched. Germline CDR1 is SGHRS and CDR2 is YFSETQ. The CDR3 has 15 amino acids. CDR3 amino acids: CASSLDPGTNYEQYF. The CDR3 DNA reads as TGCGCCAGCAGCTTGGATCCGGGGACTAACTACGAGCAGTACTTC.

This clone showed up just a few times. The chain links TRBV19 to TRBJ2-3, with TRBD2 matching 10 bases. CDR1 LNHDA and CDR2 SQIVND come from the germline V gene (reference sequence). The CDR3 has 15 residues. Losses at the gene ends were 3 bases for V and 0 bases for J; bases not matched to a gene: 0. The CDR3 loop is CASSMTSGSTDTQYF. The CDR3 bases are TGTGCCAGTAGTATGACTAGCGGGAGCACAGATACGCAGTATTTT. The variable domain in full, completed from reference TRBV19 and TRBJ2-3, reads DGGITQSPKYLFRKEGQNVTLSCEQNLNHDAMYWYRQDPGQGLRLIYYSQIVNDFQKGDIAEGYSVSREKKESFPLTVTSAQKNPTAFYLCASSMTSGSTDTQYFGPGTRLTVL.

The V gene is TRBV5-1, the J gene TRBJ2-5; 7 bases align to TRBD2. The CDR3 totals 14 residues. From germline, CDR1 is SGHRS and CDR2 YFSETQ. V trimming: 2 bases; J trimming: 1 base; junction bases outside the gene matches: 2. DNA of the CDR3: TGCGCCAGCAGCTTAGGGACTACCCAAGAGACCCAGTACTTC. This gives the protein CASSLGTTQETQYF.

This rearrangement joins TRBV25-1 to TRBJ1-2; no clear D gene. From germline, CDR1 is MGHDK and CDR2 SYGVNS. The CDR3 runs 14 residues. Deletions cut 1 base from V and 8 bases from J, with 14 bases between. The CDR3 DNA is TGTGCCAGCAGTGAATTGTCGGGCAGTAGGGGCTACACCTTC. Residues: CASSELSGSRGYTF.

The chain uses TRBV28 and TRBJ2-2, with 8 bases identical to TRBD2. Losses at the gene ends were 7 bases for V and 2 bases for J; bases not matched to a gene: 6. CDR1 and CDR2 (germline): MDHEN, SYDVKM. This CDR3 has 15 amino acids. For the CDR3, the DNA is TGTGCCAGCAATTCCGGGGGGGTAAACACCGGGGAGCTGTTTTTT. Amino acid sequence: CASNSGGVNTGELFF.

V is TRBV7-6 and J is TRBJ2-2; D is perhaps TRBD2 (5 bases). The V gene's germline CDR1 is SGHVS and CDR2 FNYEAQ. CDR3 length equals 14 residues. With 5 bases removed from V and 6 bases from J, the gap between germline ends came to 13 bases. Here the CDR3 DNA reads TGTGCCAGCAGCCGCCTAGCCGGGGCCGGGGAGCTGTTTTTT. This encodes CASSRLAGAGELFF. Full variable domain (remainder filled in from reference TRBV7-6 and TRBJ2-2): GAGVSQSPRYKVTKRGQDVALRCDPISGHVSLYWYRQALGQGPEFLTYFNYEAQQDKSGLPNDRFSAERPEGSISTLTIQRTEQRDSAMYRCASSRLAGAGELFFGEGSRLTVL.

J is TRBJ1-6 and V is TRBV9; 7 bases are shared with TRBD1. Germline CDR1 is SGDLS and CDR2 is YYNGEE. The V segment lost 3 bases and the J segment 7 bases; nucleotides outside the gene matches: 7. The CDR3 is made up of 15 amino acids. The CDR3 sequence: CASSGIGGGNSPLHF. DNA for the CDR3: TGTGCCAGCAGCGGAATAGGGGGCGGGAATTCACCCCTCCACTTT. The full variable domain, its missing parts supplied by reference TRBV9 and TRBJ1-6, is DSGVTQTPKHLITATGQRVTLRCSPRSGDLSVYWYQQSLDQGLQFLIQYYNGEERAKGNILERFSAQQFPDLHSELNLSSLELGDSALYFCASSGIGGGNSPLHFGNGTRLTVT.

V and J are TRBV5-1 and TRBJ2-3, with TRBD2 matching 10 bases. Germline assignment: CDR1 SGHRS and CDR2 YFSETQ. Trimming removed 4 bases from V and 2 bases from J; junction bases left unmatched: 4. The length of the CDR3 is 15 residues. The CDR3 here is CASSRTSGDTDTQYF. Written as DNA, the CDR3 is TGCGCCAGCAGCCGAACTAGCGGGGACACAGATACGCAGTATTTT.

The rearrangement links TRBV18 to TRBJ2-1; a weak D match, TRBD2 (6 bases). V was cut by 3 bases and J by 4 bases, with 10 bases left in between. The CDR3 is made up of 14 amino acids. Germline assignment: CDR1 KGHSH and CDR2 LQKENI. CDR3 region: CASSPGTDYNEQFF. The CDR3 coding sequence is TGTGCCAGCTCACCCGGGACTGATTACAATGAGCAGTTCTTC.

The gene calls are TRBV9 and TRBJ2-2; D possibly corresponds to TRBD2 (6 bases). Germline CDR1 and CDR2: SGDLS and YYNGEE. V was clipped by 3 bases and J by 4 bases, with 25 bases between them. The CDR3 spans 19 residues. The chain's CDR3 is CASSEKAGGAFSGTGELFF. The CDR3 DNA follows: TGTGCCAGCAGCGAGAAGGCCGGAGGGGCCTTTAGCGGCACCGGGGAGCTGTTTTTT.

The chain is built from TRBV5-8 and TRBJ1-1; D call uncertain. There are 12 residues in the CDR3. Per the germline V gene, CDR1 is SGHTS and CDR2 is YDEGEE. V was cut by 5 bases and J by 4 bases, with 9 bases left in between. The CDR3 reads CASSLVGTEAFF. In nucleotides, the CDR3 is TGTGCCAGCAGTCTAGTGGGCACTGAAGCTTTCTTT. The full variable domain, completed using reference TRBV5-8 and TRBJ1-1, is EAGVTQSPTHLIKTRGQQATLRCSPISGHTSVYWYQQALGLGLQFLLWYDEGEERNRGNFPPRFSGRQFPNYSSELNVNALELEDSALYLCASSLVGTEAFFGQGTRLTVV.

CDR3 coding DNA: TGCGCCAGCTCCCGACGACTAGGGGTCTGGAACACTGAAGCTTTCTTT. Translating it yields CASSRRLGVWNTEAFF. The rearrangement uses TRBV5-1 and TRBJ1-1; possibly TRBD1 for D (5 bases). The germline gives CDR1 SGHRS, CDR2 YFSETQ. The CDR3 loop spans 16 amino acids. Trimming removed 7 bases at V and 1 base at J, with 20 bases between.

V usage is TRBV13 and J usage is TRBJ2-1; 7 bases are a match to TRBD1. Germline CDR1 and CDR2: PRHDT and FYEKMQ (reference sequence). V was clipped by 5 bases and J by 4 bases; unmatched bases: 11. This CDR3 is built from 16 residues. The CDR3 loop reads CASSQRDRGNYNEQFF. CDR3 DNA: TGTGCCAGCAGCCAAAGGGACAGAGGGAATTACAATGAGCAGTTCTTC.

The chain carries TRBV28 and TRBJ2-2; possibly TRBD1 for D (5 bases). The CDR3 runs 14 residues. V lost 5 bases and J lost 4, with 11 bases in between. Per the germline V gene, CDR1 is MDHEN and CDR2 is SYDVKM. The CDR3 nucleotides read TGTGCCAGCAGTGAGGCGACAGTCACCGGGGAGCTGTTTTTT. Its translation: CASSEATVTGELFF.